This T cell receptor (beta chain) was documented in a study of T cells in Graves' hyperthyroidism and ophthalmopathy. The CDR3 regions of TCR beta were amplified from RNA transcripts. During a first-round RT-PCR of the TCR CDR3, the HTBI primer set was used. One entry per CDR3 protein results from TCRdb running MiXCR on the multiplex PCR reads. This table holds around 380,000 distinct CDR3 sequences, roughly 12% found once. Blood was sampled at initial diagnosis of hyperthyroidism, prior to onset of any ophthalmopathy symptoms. Study-wide results and limits: A model using 13 V-J features told ophthalmopathy apart from stable hyperthyroidism.

The CDR3 consists of 13 residues. V lost 7 bases and J 3 bases, leaving 12 bases between the germline ends. CDR1 is SQVTM, CDR2 ANQGSEA, per germline. This clonotype was found many times. What it recognizes is unknown. Input material: blood. V and J are TRBV29-1 and TRBJ1-4, with TRBD1 as a possible D gene (5 bases). This sequence originates from a man aged 30 to 39 with Graves' hyperthyroidism that later progressed to Graves' ophthalmopathy. The CDR3 protein is CSGKGQPNEKLFF. CDR3 nucleotide sequence: TGCAGCGGAAAAGGACAACCTAATGAAAAACTGTTTTTT. The full variable domain, its missing parts supplied by reference TRBV29-1 and TRBJ1-4, is SAVISQKPSRDICQRGTSLTIQCQVDSQVTMMFWYRQQPGQSLTLIATANQGSEATYESGFVIDKFPISRPNLTFSTLTVSNMSPEDSSIYLCSGKGQPNEKLFFGSGTQLSVL.